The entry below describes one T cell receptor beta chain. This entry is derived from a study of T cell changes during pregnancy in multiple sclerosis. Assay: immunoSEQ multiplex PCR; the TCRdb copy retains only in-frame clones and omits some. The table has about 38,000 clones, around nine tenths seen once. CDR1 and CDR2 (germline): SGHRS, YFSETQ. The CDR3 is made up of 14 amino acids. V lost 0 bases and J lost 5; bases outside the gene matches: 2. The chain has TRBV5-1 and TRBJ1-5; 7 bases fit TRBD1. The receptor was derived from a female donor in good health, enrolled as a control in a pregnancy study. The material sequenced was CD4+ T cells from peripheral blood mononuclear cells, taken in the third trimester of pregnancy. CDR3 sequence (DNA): TGCGCCAGCAGCTTGGGGGACAGTTATCAGCCCCAGCATTTT. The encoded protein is CASSLGDSYQPQHF.